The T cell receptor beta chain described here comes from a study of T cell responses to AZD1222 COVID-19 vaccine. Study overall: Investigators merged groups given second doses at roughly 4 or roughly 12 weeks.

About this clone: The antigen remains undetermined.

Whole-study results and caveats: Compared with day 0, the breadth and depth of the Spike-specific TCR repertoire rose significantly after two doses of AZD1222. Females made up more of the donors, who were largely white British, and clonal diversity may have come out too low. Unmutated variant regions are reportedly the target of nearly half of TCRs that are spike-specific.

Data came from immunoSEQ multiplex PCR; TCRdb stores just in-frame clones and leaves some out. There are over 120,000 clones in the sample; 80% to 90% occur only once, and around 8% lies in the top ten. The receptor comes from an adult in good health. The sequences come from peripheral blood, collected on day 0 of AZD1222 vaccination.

The CDR3 sequence is CSASRKEAFF. In nucleotides, the CDR3 is TGCAGTGCTAGTAGGAAGGAAGCTTTCTTT. This chain uses TRBV20-1 with TRBJ1-1; D is undetermined. The V and J ends lost 3 bases and 8 bases respectively, with 7 bases between them. Germline V CDR1 and CDR2: DFQATT, SNEGSKA (reference sequence). The length of the CDR3 is 10 residues.